Listed below are T cell receptor beta chains from one sample, sequenced in a study of chemoradiotherapy in HPV16-positive cancers. The protocol was immunoSEQ multiplex PCR, while the TCRdb copy is restricted to in-frame clones and leaves out a portion. The sample records some 30,000 clones, approximately 90% being singletons. Source: blood, taken from a patient who underwent chemoradiotherapy. These receptors were obtained from a human donor with HPV-associated anogenital cancer. Each CDR3 is given with its conserved first and last residue. A D gene is named only where the DNA matches it firmly. A clone size is listed for some rows: how often the clone was seen (once, few, many), or a class if it is expanded.

cdr3_length	d_call	j_call	clone_size	v_call	cdr3_nt	cdr3_aa
13	-	TRBJ1-1	once	TRBV7-9	TGTGCCAGCAGCCCAGGGACGGCCACTGAAGCTTTCTTT	CASSPGTATEAFF
16	TRBD1	TRBJ1-2	-	TRBV7-6	TGTGCCAGCAGCTTAGTCTCCACAGGGGGTGACTATGGCTACACCTTC	CASSLVSTGGDYGYTF
12	-	TRBJ1-1	-	TRBV18	TGTGCCAGCTCCTCAGACGGGGGTGAAGCTTTCTTT	CASSSDGGEAFF
16	-	TRBJ1-3	-	TRBV5-1	TGCGCCAGCAGCCGGTCGGGGGGACTCTCTGGAAACACCATATATTTT	CASSRSGGLSGNTIYF
16	-	TRBJ2-7	-	TRBV5-5	TGTGCCAGCAGCTTGCGGGGCAGTCAGGCCAACTACGAGCAGTACTTC	CASSLRGSQANYEQYF
17	-	TRBJ2-1	-	TRBV11-2	TGTGCCAGCAGCTCACCACGAGGGGGGAGCTCCTACAATGAGCAGTTCTTC	CASSSPRGGSSYNEQFF
14	-	TRBJ2-5	once	TRBV6-5	TGTGCCAGCAGTTACGGGGGGTACCAAGAGACCCAGTACTTC	CASSYGGYQETQYF
16	-	TRBJ2-3	-	TRBV11-3	TGTGCCAGCAGCTCATCGACTAGTTCGGGACAGGATACGCAGTATTTT	CASSSSTSSGQDTQYF
17	TRBD2	TRBJ2-3	medium-sized	TRBV6-1	TGTGCCAGCAGTGAAGTTTTAGCGGGGGGGATGACAGATACGCAGTATTTT	CASSEVLAGGMTDTQYF
18	-	TRBJ1-1	-	TRBV7-9	TGTGCCAGCAGCTTAGAGCGGCAAGGCAGGCCGTTGAACACTGAAGCTTTCTTT	CASSLERQGRPLNTEAFF
15	-	TRBJ2-7	-	TRBV28	TGTGCCAGCAGTACCCCGTCATCTACCGACTACGAGCAGTACTTC	CASSTPSSTDYEQYF
16	TRBD1	TRBJ1-4	-	TRBV28	TGTGCCAGCAGCTCCAACCCCGGGACAGCTAATGAAAAACTGTTTTTT	CASSSNPGTANEKLFF
14	-	TRBJ1-1	-	TRBV7-2	TGTGCCAGCAGCTTAGACAGCCGGAACACTGAAGCTTTCTTT	CASSLDSRNTEAFF
13	-	TRBJ1-1	-	TRBV19	TGTGCCAGTAGTCCCCCAAGGGACACTGAAGCTTTCTTT	CASSPPRDTEAFF
14	-	TRBJ2-5	-	TRBV6-6	TGTGCCAGCAGTTATCAGGTGGGGGGAGAGACCCAGTACTTC	CASSYQVGGETQYF
12	-	TRBJ2-7	once	TRBV28	TGTGCCAGCAGTCACGACGGTCCCGAGCAGTACTTC	CASSHDGPEQYF
17	TRBD1	TRBJ2-3	-	TRBV11-3	TGTGCCAGCAGCACCCAGGACAGGGGACCTTTCACAGATACGCAGTATTTT	CASSTQDRGPFTDTQYF
15	TRBD1	TRBJ2-1	-	TRBV28	TGTGCCAGCAGGGCTGCCGGGACAGAGAACAATGAGCAGTTCTTC	CASRAAGTENNEQFF
15	TRBD1	TRBJ2-2	-	TRBV28	TGTGCCAGCAGTTTAGGCAGGGGGTCGTCCGGGGAGCTGTTTTTT	CASSLGRGSSGELFF
15	-	TRBJ2-2	-	TRBV19	TGTGCCAGTAGTATCGAAGGGGGTGGCACCGGGGAGCTGTTTTTT	CASSIEGGGTGELFF
14	-	TRBJ1-5	-	TRBV27	TGTGCCAGCAGTTTATCCGACCATTATCAGCCCCAGCATTTT	CASSLSDHYQPQHF
11	-	TRBJ1-1	-	TRBV19	TGTGCCAGTAAGGCGGCGACTGAAGCTTTCTTT	CASKAATEAFF
14	TRBD1	TRBJ1-3	-	TRBV5-1	TGCGCCAGCAGGCAGACAGGGCCTGGAAACACCATATATTTT	CASRQTGPGNTIYF
16	-	TRBJ2-3	-	TRBV7-8	TGTGCCAGCAGCTTAGGTTGGGGGCGCGAAGGAGATACGCAGTATTTT	CASSLGWGREGDTQYF
16	-	TRBJ1-4	few	TRBV2	TGTGCCAGGAGAACTCTGGACAGCCCAACTAATGAAAAACTGTTTTTT	CARRTLDSPTNEKLFF
16	-	TRBJ2-4	-	TRBV19	TGTGCCAGTAGTGGGCAAAACTCCCGTGACGGTAACATTCAGTACTTC	CASSGQNSRDGNIQYF
14	-	TRBJ2-1	once	TRBV7-9	TGTGCCAGCAGCTCCGGACTGAGGGACAATGAGCAGTTCTTC	CASSSGLRDNEQFF
18	-	TRBJ2-6	-	TRBV7-2	TGTGCCAGCAGCTTAGATCCCAGGGACGCCTCTGGGGCCAACGTCCTGACTTTC	CASSLDPRDASGANVLTF
14	-	TRBJ1-5	once	TRBV7-8	TGTGCCAGCAGCTTTCTACAGCCCAATCAGCCCCAGCATTTT	CASSFLQPNQPQHF
14	TRBD1	TRBJ1-4	few	TRBV7-9	TGTGCCAGCAGCCACGGGACAGCTAATGAAAAACTGTTTTTT	CASSHGTANEKLFF